This T cell receptor beta chain was captured by sequencing in a study of identical twins. This clonotype was observed a few times. Its antigen is unknown. The CDR3 length is 17 residues. The V gene's germline CDR1 is MNHNS and CDR2 SASEGT. Trimming removed 5 bases from V and 3 bases from J, with 22 bases in between. Study outcomes and limitations: In zero-insertion analyses, partial confounding could arise from invariant MAIT and iNKT cells. Instead of following the same donors, the conclusions were based on cross-sectional statistical analysis. For cord blood, abundant beta clonotypes had fewer insertions, unlike memory repertoires, which showed none.

TCRdb used MiXCR to reprocess the 5' RACE reads, holding one entry per CDR3 protein. Counted here are over 550,000 distinct CDR3 sequences, around 7.4% occurring once; the ten biggest clones make up around 1.6%. A further study also used this sample, focusing on yellow fever vaccine responses in identical twins. That work contributes: Among the twins, the vaccine T cell response reportedly seemed partly convergent and partly personalized.

The sample comprised PBMCs. This TCR was recovered from a woman between 18 and 29 years old in good health. This rearrangement joins TRBV6-1 to TRBJ1-1, with a weak D call TRBD1 (5 bases). The CDR3, as DNA: TGTGCCAGCAGTCCCTTAGGGGACGGGTTGCGCGACACTGAAGCTTTCTTT. Translation: CASSPLGDGLRDTEAFF.